This TCR beta chain is drawn from a study of regulatory and conventional T cells in RAG deficiency (dated by TCRdb to about 2017). Context from the whole study: High-throughput TCR beta sequencing was used to compare the repertoire diversity and composition of Treg, conventional CD4+ and CD8+ T cells between RAG-deficient patients and healthy controls. General conclusions and limits of the study: For some subjects, some T-cell subset analyses were not performed. Compared with control T-cell subpopulations, RAG-deficient patients had much lower Shannon entropy and higher Simpson indices. All patient T-cell subsets had shorter CDR3 lengths; Omenn syndrome patients showed >75% Treg-Tconv repertoire overlap at nucleotide and amino acid level. The CD25-high CD127-low cells sorted from Omenn syndrome patients may be peripherally activated cells rather than true Treg cells. In Omenn syndrome and CID/AS patients compared with controls, roughly 98-fold fewer unique TCR beta sequences were detected from Treg cells, versus about 10-fold fewer for other subsets.

Before genomic DNA was extracted, conventional CD4+ T cells were isolated from blood as CD25-low CD127-high cells. About eight healthy control donors were used as the comparison group for repertoire analyses. On this clone itself: The clone's antigen remains unknown. Base quality data are lacking; no much larger clone is found one base away.

Library generation was performed with the immunoSEQ multiplex PCR assay. Genomic DNA from the sorted T-cell subsets was used to amplify and sequence rearranged TCR beta chain products. The original pipeline was this. Shannon entropy and Simpson indices were used to quantify the repertoire diversity of productive TCR beta rearrangements. Clonal expansion was assessed using the summed frequency of the 100 most abundant productive TCR beta clonotypes among total reads. The TRB repertoires were scored with a self-reactivity index that is based on amino acid usage at CDR3beta positions 6 and 7. Two-way ANOVA was used for repertoire analyses, and Student t or Mann-Whitney tests were used for flow cytometric analyses. Held by TCRdb, this immuneACCESS table contains in-frame sequences only and omits some clones. Under half of the omission traces to an unresolved V gene where checked; the cause of the rest is unknown. For V, J and clone size, that table is used; D and trimming come from the DNA. In all, the sample holds just over 30,000 clones, and more than 90% of those were seen once. The top ten hold under 0.45% of the sample.

Reading from cysteine to phenylalanine, the CDR3 counts 14 amino acids. The entry retains the CDR3 DNA only, 42 bases that are in frame from base 1. Trimming leaves V shorter by 2 bases and J shorter by 5 bases, with the junction holding 5 bases beyond the gene matches. CDR1 SGHTA and CDR2 FQGNSA were looked up in the germline V gene. These data also featured in a second study, about regulatory T cells. According to the second study: The multiplex PCR relied on 52 forward TRBV primers and 13 reverse TRBJ primers, and amplification bias was corrected through assay-based and computational methods. Repertoires from patients had restricted unique TRB V-J pairs and skewed V and J gene usage, with the strongest effect in regulatory T cells. The study compared T-cell receptor beta repertoires of sorted regulatory, conventional CD4+ and CD8+ T cells between CD3G-deficient patients and healthy controls. Peripheral blood mononuclear cells were isolated by Ficoll density separation. Within the immunoSEQ assay, multiplex PCR amplified rearranged TRB loci from genomic DNA. TRB amplicons were sequenced using an Illumina HiSeq platform. Custom algorithms error-filtered the raw sequences and aligned them to reference gene sequences, after which the immunoSEQ online tools were used for analysis. Productive and nonproductive TRB rearrangement frequencies were evaluated among both unique and total sequences. Group comparisons used t tests, Mann-Whitney tests or two-way ANOVA run in Prism software.

Sequencing input: CD25- CD4+ T cells sorted from blood. The TCR comes from a human donor in good health. The V gene is TRBV7-2 and the J gene is TRBJ2-5; 7 central bases correspond to TRBD2. The CDR3: CASSLQTSRETQYF. The sequenced DNA is TGTGCCAGCAGCTTACAGACTAGCAGGGAGACCCAGTACTTC.